This T cell receptor beta chain was sequenced in a study of low-dose radiotherapy and immunotherapy resistance in tumors. Study at large: Fractions of 0.5 Gy went to Cohort 1 every 2 weeks, totaling 6.5 Gy.

In germline, CDR1 is SGDLS, CDR2 YYNGEE. Inclusive of both ends, the CDR3 amounts to 24 amino acids. A word on this clonotype: No DNA is shown, since the ends of the CDR3 on it are uncertain; the CDR3 is the one TCRdb lists.

First-strand cDNA used TRAV- and TRBV-specific primers, covering alpha and beta chains. Amplification, which lasted roughly 22 PCR cycles, used a constant-region primer and V-primer adapter to amplify TCRs. The mRNA that was isolated underwent amplification by in vitro transcription. Using its own MiXCR run on the reads, TCRdb lists one record per CDR3 protein. The sample contains almost 40,000 distinct CDR3 sequences, about a third of which appear only once. Time point indicated: before trial treatment. Donors were dosed with nivolumab and ipilimumab; they also received aspirin, low-dose cyclophosphamide and low-dose radiotherapy. Advanced solid tumors lacking tumor-infiltrating lymphocytes were present in eligible patients.

The material sequenced was PBMCs, taken before treatment. The chain carries TRBV9 and TRBJ2-5; the D call in the table, TRBD1, was not verified against the DNA. The sequence was collected from a male donor with gallbladder cancer. CDR3 sequence reads: CASTNQTSMYLCASSHRGRETQYF.